The present entry profiles one TCR beta chain with its context. This clone appeared many times. Its antigen specificity is not known. It has no much larger one-base neighbor in the sample; base qualities were not kept. The cohort comprised 670 or so healthy bone marrow donors. At the time of sampling, every cohort member was nominally healthy, though immune exposures that went unrecorded were likely present. The donor tested CMV seropositive and was one of the 289 seropositive cohort members. Every donor gave a peripheral blood sample, and the peripheral blood mononuclear cells from that sample were used for TCR beta sequencing. Genomic DNA was extracted from the blood cell samples with the Qiagen DNeasy Blood Extraction Kit. The sample originates from a study of cytomegalovirus exposure and HLA in healthy donors (dated by TCRdb to between 2016 and 2019). Describing the broader study: An earlier analysis of approximately 640 of the donors reported about 250 Gb of sequence data and more than 90 million unique TCR beta sequences from 150 million to 200 million T cells. Roughly 300 gigabases of sequencing data and around 88 million unique TCR sequences made up an early release that covered approximately 650 HLA-typed donors. The genetic ancestry cluster associated with self-reported Caucasian donors included 81% of the approximately 400 genotyped donors. The study was designed to test whether signatures of past pathogen exposure could be identified by cataloging public T cell receptors. The T cell repertoires of about 700 subjects were profiled by immunosequencing and related to cytomegalovirus serostatus. Besides the first cohort of 666 subjects, a separate validation cohort made up of 95 to 150 different subjects was used. To predict cytomegalovirus infection status, the study brought together high-throughput TCR immunosequencing, statistical association of individual TCRs with disease status, and machine learning. In a later analysis, previously published TCR beta repertoires from about 640 donors were re-analyzed and high-resolution HLA genotyping was added so that TCR occurrence patterns could be studied. Rather than using new phenotypic data, the later analysis identified candidate immune exposures from TCR beta sequences and from how often those sequences occurred across donors. An earlier analysis of several hundred of the donors applied high-throughput TCR beta sequencing to assess whether each TCR beta V gene segment acted as functional or pseudogenic. Alongside the repertoire data, information on donor age, sex, ethnicity and CMV serostatus was compiled. Genome-wide SNP genotypes for about 60% of the roughly 700 donors were used in a later genetic analysis, which treated that subset as a discovery cohort. All discovery cohort repertoires had been generated on a single sequencing platform. Class I and class II HLA loci were covered by the typing at four-digit resolution. Typing coverage differed by locus: A, B, C, DRB1 and DQB1 were typed in roughly 629-630 donors, DQA1 in approximately 520, DPA1 in nearly 610, and DPB1 in around 490. Because of strong linkage in the cohort, a handful of DR-DQ haplotypes were treated as single units for association and clustering. Among about 370 genotyped donors of the cohort, an average of around 240,000 unique TCR beta nucleotide sequences was sequenced per donor, of which about 18% were non-productive.

The full study reports these points: Linkage disequilibrium might explain the correlated functional status among segregating V segments, but an unknown experimental factor could not be ruled out. The authors suggested that the approach could potentially be extended to other disease states and immunological phenotypes. A later analysis found that most CMV-associated TCR beta chains appeared HLA-restricted, with HLA associations seemingly driven largely by CMV exposure. Most TCR sequences were seen in very few donors, while some public TCRs were found in many individuals. In a later analysis, HLA-associated TCR beta chains showed more clonal expansion and lower generation probabilities than non-associated chains that were equally common. Because HLA typing was missing for some donors at each locus, association tests included only the typed subset. Roughly uniform sequencing depth across donors was assumed in presence/absence analyses, although this assumption may not hold. In vitro tests confirmed that a few of the cytomegalovirus-associated TCR beta chains recognize cytomegalovirus antigens. A later analysis associated 15,000 to 20,000 TCR beta sequences with specific HLA alleles at a false discovery rate of 0.05. Broadly in line with IMGT annotations, most TCR beta V segments showed up in productive rearrangements about 87% or about 30% of the time in an earlier analysis of several hundred of the donors. Compared with the roughly 710-donor mean, donors in an Asian-associated ancestry cluster had fewer N-insertions in productive TCRs, according to a later genetic analysis. The study gave a list of some 150 TCR beta chains associated with cytomegalovirus. A further reported finding was that TCR beta sequences accurately predicted the HLA-A and HLA-B alleles for most subjects in the first cohort. Strong co-occurrence of HLA alleles, especially DR and DQ, made assigning TCR associations to individual alleles difficult. The cohort was sequenced for TCR beta chains only, and without alpha or paired-chain data the features that could be detected were limited. Immune exposure information for the cohort was limited to CMV serostatus. According to a later analysis, parvovirus B19, influenza, CMV and Epstein-Barr virus appeared linked to several top co-occurrence clusters. Because counts were too low, seventeen rarely observed V segments, including chromosome 9 orphons, were left out of the earlier analysis of 500 to 750 of the donors. The classifier was reported to diagnose cytomegalovirus status with high specificity and sensitivity in both the original cohort and the validation cohort. In a later analysis, the rate of TCR association differed among HLA loci, with DRB1 alleles having the most associated TCRs and HLA-C alleles having the fewest. A later genetic analysis associated a missense DCLRE1C variant with V-gene and J-gene trimming of TCR beta chains, and an independent cohort replicated the association. A group of highly shared sequence variants was considered likely to be a technical artifact of the sequencing pipeline.

The protocol used for the library was the immunoSEQ multiplex PCR assay. A mixture of 60 forward primers for TCR Vbeta segments and 13 reverse primers for TCR Jbeta segments was used in the multiplex PCR. The CDR3 region of rearranged TCR beta genes was amplified from genomic DNA with a multiplex PCR assay. On the Illumina HiSeq System, the amplified TCR beta libraries were sequenced as 87-base-pair reads. As for how the authors treated the data: A later analysis tallied about 77 million unique TCR beta chains across the 700 or so repertoires, and around 10 million of those chains were shared by two or more donors. Raw reads were error-corrected and collapsed into unique sequences by a nearest-neighbor algorithm in which closely related sequences were merged to remove PCR and sequencing errors. To assign V, D and J gene segments, CDR3 sequences were aligned to IMGT reference sequences. Each retained sequence needed at least a six-nucleotide match to both a V gene segment and a J gene segment. A rearrangement counted as productive if the CDR3 had no stop codons and remained in frame with V and J, and every other rearrangement counted as non-productive. Following IMGT convention, CDR3 was defined as the stretch from the second conserved V-encoded cysteine to the conserved J-encoded phenylalanine. In an earlier analysis of around 640 of the donors, sequences lacking an unambiguous match to a single V gene segment were excluded. An earlier analysis of about 600 of the donors called V segments functional above 56.7% productive rearrangements and segregating when the between-donor standard deviation exceeded 5%. A statistical classification framework was built to diagnose cytomegalovirus status from the catalog of TCR beta chain sequences. V and J gene assignment, in a later analysis, came from comparing TCR nucleotide sequences with IMGT/GENE-DB human TR gene sequences. The TCRdist pipeline was used in a later analysis to assign CDR3 sequences and most-parsimonious VDJ recombination scenarios. In a later analysis, each TCR beta chain was defined by its CDR3 amino acid sequence together with its V-gene family, and reads without a unique V-gene family were excluded. In a later analysis, 450 to 600 highly shared, low-generation-probability nucleotide sequences were removed to address suspected cross-contamination and a sequencing artifact. A later analysis calculated a clonal expansion index for each public chain from normalized within-repertoire ranks of inferred template counts. A later analysis computed generation probabilities with a VDJ recombination model fitted to out-of-frame rearrangements, and checked the results against IGoR. In a later analysis, hypergeometric tests were used to score TCR-TCR, TCR-HLA and TCR-CMV co-occurrence, with a repertoire-size bias correction applied to TCR pairs. To estimate false discovery rates, a later analysis permuted the HLA or CMV assignments 20 times. A later analysis grouped co-occurring TCRs with DBSCAN, adding TCRdist sequence similarity when clustering within HLA-allele-positive subsets. Co-occurrence clustering excluded repertoires with fewer than 30,000 or more than 120,000 public chains, plus five with anomalous nucleotide sharing. TCRdb retrieved this table from immuneACCESS and kept in-frame rearrangements only. Not all clones are present; in checked studies, unresolved V genes account for under half, and no reason is known for the remainder. The V and J calls and the clone size are those of that table, but D and trimming were determined from the DNA. Here the sample has 140,000 or so clones; roughly 70% occur a single time. The top ten clones comprise approximately 4.3% of the sample.

Sequencing was carried out using PBMCs. The sequence was obtained from a man in his late teens or twenties in good health and CMV-seropositive.

In nucleotides, the sequence is TGTGCCAGCAGTGAAGCGCTTCGGACAAGGGGGAGCGATGGCTACACCTTC. This encodes CASSEALRTRGSDGYTF. Recombination connected TRBV2 to TRBJ1-2; D gene: possibly TRBD1, on 6 matching bases. V loses 0 bases, J loses 6 bases, and the germline ends lie 20 bases apart. The CDR3 contains 17 residues, cysteine and phenylalanine counted. Left in the record is the CDR3 DNA by itself, 51 bases read in frame from the first base. According to the germline V gene, CDR1 reads SNHLY and CDR2 reads FYNNEI.